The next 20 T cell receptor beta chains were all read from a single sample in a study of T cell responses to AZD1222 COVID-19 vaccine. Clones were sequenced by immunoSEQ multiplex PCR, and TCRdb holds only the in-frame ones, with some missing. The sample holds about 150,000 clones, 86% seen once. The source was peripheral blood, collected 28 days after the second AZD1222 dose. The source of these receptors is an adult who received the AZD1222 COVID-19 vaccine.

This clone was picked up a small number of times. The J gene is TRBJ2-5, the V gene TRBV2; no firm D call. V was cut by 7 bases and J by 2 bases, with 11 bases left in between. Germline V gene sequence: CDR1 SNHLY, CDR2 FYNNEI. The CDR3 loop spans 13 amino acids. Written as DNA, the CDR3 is TGTGCCAGCAAGGCTGAGCCACAAGAGACCCAGTACTTC. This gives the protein CASKAEPQETQYF.

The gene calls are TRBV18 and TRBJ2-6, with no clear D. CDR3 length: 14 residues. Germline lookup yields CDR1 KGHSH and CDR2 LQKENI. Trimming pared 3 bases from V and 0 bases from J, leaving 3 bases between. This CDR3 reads CASSPLSGANVLTF. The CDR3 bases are TGTGCCAGCTCACCTCTCTCTGGGGCCAACGTCCTGACTTTC.

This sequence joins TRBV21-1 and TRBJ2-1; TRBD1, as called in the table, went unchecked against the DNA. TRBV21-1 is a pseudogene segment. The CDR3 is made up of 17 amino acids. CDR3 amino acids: CASSKVRHRGLHNEQFF. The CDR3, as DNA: TGTGCCAGCAGCAAAGTCAGGCACAGGGGGCTTCACAATGAGCAGTTCTTC.

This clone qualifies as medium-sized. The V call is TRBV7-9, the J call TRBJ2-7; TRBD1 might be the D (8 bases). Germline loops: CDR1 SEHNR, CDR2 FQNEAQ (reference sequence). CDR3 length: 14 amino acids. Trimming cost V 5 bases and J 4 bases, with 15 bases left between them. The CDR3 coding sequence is TGTGCCAGCAGCCCAGCGGGACAGGCGTACGAGCAGTACTTC. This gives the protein CASSPAGQAYEQYF.

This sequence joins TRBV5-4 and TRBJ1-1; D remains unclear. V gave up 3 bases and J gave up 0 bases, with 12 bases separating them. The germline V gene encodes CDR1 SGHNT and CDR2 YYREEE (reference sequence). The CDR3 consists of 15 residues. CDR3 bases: TGTGCCAGCAGCTCCCGGGGAGGGTTGAACACTGAAGCTTTCTTT. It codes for CASSSRGGLNTEAFF.

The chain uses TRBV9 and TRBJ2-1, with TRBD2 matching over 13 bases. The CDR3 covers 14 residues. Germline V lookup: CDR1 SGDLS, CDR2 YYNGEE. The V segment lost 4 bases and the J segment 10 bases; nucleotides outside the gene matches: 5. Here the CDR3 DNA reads TGTGCCAGCAGCATAGGACTAGCGGGGGCGGAGCAGTTCTTC. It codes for CASSIGLAGAEQFF.

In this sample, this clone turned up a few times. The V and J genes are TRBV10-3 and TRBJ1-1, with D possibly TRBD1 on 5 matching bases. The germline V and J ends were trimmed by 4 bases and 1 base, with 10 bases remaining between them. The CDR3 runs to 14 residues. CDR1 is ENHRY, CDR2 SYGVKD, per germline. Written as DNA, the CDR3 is TGTGCCATCAGTGTCGCAGGGTCGAACACTGAAGCTTTCTTT. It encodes CAISVAGSNTEAFF.

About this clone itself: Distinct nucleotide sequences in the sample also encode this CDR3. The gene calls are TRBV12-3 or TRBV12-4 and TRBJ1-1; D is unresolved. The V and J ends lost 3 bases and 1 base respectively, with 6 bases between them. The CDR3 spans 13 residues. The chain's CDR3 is CASSFSRNTEAFF. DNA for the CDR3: TGTGCCAGCAGTTTCTCGAGGAACACTGAAGCTTTCTTT.

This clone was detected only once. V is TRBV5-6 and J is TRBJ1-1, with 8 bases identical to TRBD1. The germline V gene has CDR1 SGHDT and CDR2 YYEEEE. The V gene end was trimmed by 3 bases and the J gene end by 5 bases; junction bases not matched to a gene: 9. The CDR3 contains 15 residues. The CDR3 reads CASSSRQGIRTEAFF. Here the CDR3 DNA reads TGTGCCAGCAGCTCCCGACAGGGGATCAGGACTGAAGCTTTCTTT.

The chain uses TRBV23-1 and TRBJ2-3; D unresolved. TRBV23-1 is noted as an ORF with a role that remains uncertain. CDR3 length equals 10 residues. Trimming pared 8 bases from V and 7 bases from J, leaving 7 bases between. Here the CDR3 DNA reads TGCGCCAGCCCTCCCCATACGCAGTATTTT. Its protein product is CASPPHTQYF.

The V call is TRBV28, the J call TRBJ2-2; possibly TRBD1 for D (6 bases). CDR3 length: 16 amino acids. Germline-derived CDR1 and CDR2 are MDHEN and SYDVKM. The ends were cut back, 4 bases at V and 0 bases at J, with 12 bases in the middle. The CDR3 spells CASSSSGAPNTGELFF. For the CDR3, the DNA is TGTGCCAGCAGTTCTTCAGGGGCGCCGAACACCGGGGAGCTGTTTTTT.

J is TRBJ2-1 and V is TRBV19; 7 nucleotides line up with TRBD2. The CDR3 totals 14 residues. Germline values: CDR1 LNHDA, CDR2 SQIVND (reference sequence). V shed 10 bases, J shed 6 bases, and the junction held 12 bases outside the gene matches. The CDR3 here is CATRSERGLNEQFF. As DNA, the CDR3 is TGTGCCACTCGCTCGGAGCGGGGACTCAATGAGCAGTTCTTC.

Here the CDR3 DNA reads TGTGCCAGCAGCATACGGGACAGGCCAGTCTATGGCTACACCTTC. Translated: CASSIRDRPVYGYTF. The gene calls are TRBV2 and TRBJ1-2, with 8 bases fitting TRBD1. With V trimmed by 6 bases and J by 4 bases, 10 bases remained unmatched. Germline loops: CDR1 SNHLY, CDR2 FYNNEI. The CDR3 loop spans 15 amino acids.

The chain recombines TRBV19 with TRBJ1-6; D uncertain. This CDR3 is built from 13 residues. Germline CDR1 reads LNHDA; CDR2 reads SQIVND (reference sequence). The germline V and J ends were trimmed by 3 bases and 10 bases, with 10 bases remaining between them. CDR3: CASSILSDSPLHF. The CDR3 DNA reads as TGTGCCAGTAGTATTTTGTCTGACTCACCCCTCCACTTT.

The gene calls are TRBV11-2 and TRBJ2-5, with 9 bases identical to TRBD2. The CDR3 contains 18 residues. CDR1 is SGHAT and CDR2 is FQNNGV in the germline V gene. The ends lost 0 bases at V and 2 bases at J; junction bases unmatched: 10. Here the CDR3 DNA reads TGTGCCAGCAGCTTAGAGGGGGGGCTAGCGGGACTACAAGAGACCCAGTACTTC. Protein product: CASSLEGGLAGLQETQYF.

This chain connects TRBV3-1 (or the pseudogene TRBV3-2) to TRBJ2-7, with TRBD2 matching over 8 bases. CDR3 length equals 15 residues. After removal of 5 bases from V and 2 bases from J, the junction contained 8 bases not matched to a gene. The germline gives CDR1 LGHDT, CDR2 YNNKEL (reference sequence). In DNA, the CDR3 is TGTGCCAGCAGCGTTGGACTAGCCGTGGCCTACGAGCAGTACTTC. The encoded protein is CASSVGLAVAYEQYF.

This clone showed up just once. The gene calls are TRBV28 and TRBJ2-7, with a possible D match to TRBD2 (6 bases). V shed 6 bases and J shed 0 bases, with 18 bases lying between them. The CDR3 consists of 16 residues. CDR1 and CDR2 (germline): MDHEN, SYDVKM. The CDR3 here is CASSTLWDSRSYEQYF. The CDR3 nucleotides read TGTGCCAGCAGCACGCTCTGGGACTCCCGCTCCTACGAGCAGTACTTC.

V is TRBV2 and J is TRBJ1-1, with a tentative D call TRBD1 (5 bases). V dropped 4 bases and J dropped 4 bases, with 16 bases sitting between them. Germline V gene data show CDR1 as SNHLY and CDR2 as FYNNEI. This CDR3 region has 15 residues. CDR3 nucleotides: TGTGCCAGCAGTGTGCAGGGAGGTTATTCCACTGAAGCTTTCTTT. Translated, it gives CASSVQGGYSTEAFF.

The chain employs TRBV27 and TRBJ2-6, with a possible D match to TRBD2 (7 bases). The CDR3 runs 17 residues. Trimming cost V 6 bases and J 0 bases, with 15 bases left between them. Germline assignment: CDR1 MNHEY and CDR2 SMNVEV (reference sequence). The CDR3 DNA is TGTGCCAGCAGAACGCGGGGGCGCAACTCTGGGGCCAACGTCCTGACTTTC. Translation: CASRTRGRNSGANVLTF.

CDR3: CASSLGRVDTEAFF. DNA for the CDR3: TGCGCCAGCAGCTTGGGGAGGGTGGACACTGAAGCTTTCTTT. This chain uses TRBV5-1 with TRBJ1-1, with D unclear. In germline, CDR1 is SGHRS, CDR2 YFSETQ. CDR3 length equals 14 residues. Trimming shortened V by 0 bases and J by 3 bases, and 9 bases separated the two germline ends. Using reference TRBV5-1 and TRBJ1-1 for the parts outside the CDR3, the full variable domain is KAGVTQTPRYLIKTRGQQVTLSCSPISGHRSVSWYQQTPGQGLQFLFEYFSETQRNKGNFPGRFSGRQFSNSRSEMNVSTLELGDSALYLCASSLGRVDTEAFFGQGTRLTVV.